This TCR beta chain originates from a study of shared clonotypes between healthy human individuals. About this clone: Its antigen is currently unknown. The sample carries other DNA sequences with the same CDR3.

The germline V and J ends were trimmed by 4 bases and 0 bases, with 7 bases remaining between them. Germline lookup yields CDR1 MDHEN and CDR2 SYDVKM. CDR3 length: 14 amino acids. Study outcomes and limitations: In contrast to clonotypes shared by all four donors, non-shared clonotypes had lower generation probabilities.

Authors' analysis steps: Filtering differed, since immunoSEQ gave only junction sequences and no quality scores. Measured with immunoSEQ multiplex PCR; TCRdb has only the in-frame clones, and not every one. That table supplies the V and J calls and clone size; D and trimming were determined from the DNA. The sample yields 500,000 to 700,000 clones, 85% to 95% seen once. CD45RO-negative cells were positively selected for CCR7, leaving out terminally differentiated effector memory CD45RA+ cells. This sequence originates from a woman in her twenties or thirties in good health. This chain connects TRBV28 to TRBJ1-3; no clear D gene. The sample consisted of naive CD8+ T cells sorted from blood. In DNA, the CDR3 is TGTGCCAGCAGTTCCGGGTTCTCTGGAAACACCATATATTTT. This gives the protein CASSSGFSGNTIYF.